The 2 T cell receptor beta chains reported below all come from one sample, sequenced in a study of ipilimumab plus nivolumab after autologous stem cell transplantation (dated by TCRdb to about 2021). Library preparation employed the immunoSEQ multiplex PCR assay. The source is immuneACCESS, and TCRdb retained only in-frame sequences with V and J called. Part of the clones is not carried over; for the studies checked, unresolved V genes explain less than half of this, and the remainder is unexplained. The sample profile shows about 20,000 clones; over 65% of them were found once. The ten largest clones add up to roughly 20% of the sample. This sample comprised PBMCs, obtained in a trial of ipilimumab plus nivolumab as post-transplant consolidation. The receptors stem from a male donor with diffuse large B-cell lymphoma.

The rearrangement joins TRBV4-1 to TRBJ1-2; TRBD1 might be the D (6 bases). Looked up from germline, CDR1 is MGHRA and CDR2 is YSYEKL. CDR3 length: 15 amino acids. V gave up 0 bases and J gave up 4 bases, with 12 bases separating them. As DNA, the CDR3 is TGCGCCAGCAGCCAAGAACCCGGACAGAGCTATGGCTACACCTTC. Encoded protein: CASSQEPGQSYGYTF.

The chain links TRBV9 to TRBJ1-1, with D maybe TRBD1 (6 bases). V shed 0 bases and J shed 1 base, with 13 bases lying between them. The CDR3 consists of 16 residues. Per germline, CDR1 SGDLS and CDR2 YYNGEE. CDR3: CASSVGVTGTNTEAFF. The CDR3 coding sequence is TGTGCCAGCAGCGTAGGGGTTACAGGGACGAACACTGAAGCTTTCTTT.